The next 4 T cell receptor beta chains were all read from a single sample in a study of Ad26.COV2.S vaccination and SARS-CoV-2 variants. The treatment was: 15 to 20 received Ad26.COV2.S at low or high dose, single or two shots; roughly 5 received placebo; per-sample allocation not given. On day 63 after the first injection, vaccine and placebo recipients gave samples. TCRdb keeps only in-frame clones here, not all; method: immunoSEQ multiplex PCR. The table has 300,000 to 350,000 clones, roughly 84% seen once. The sample was peripheral blood, taken in a trial of Ad26.COV2.S vaccine versus placebo. These receptors were taken from a person between 18 and 60 years old who received the Ad26.COV2.S COVID-19 vaccine or a placebo.

In DNA, the CDR3 is TGTGCCTGGAGGACCAAGGGGGGAATTCATCAGCCCCAGCATTTT. This translates into CAWRTKGGIHQPQHF. The V call is TRBV30, the J call TRBJ1-5, with D possibly being TRBD1 (6 bases). This CDR3 is 15 amino acids long. Deletions cut 3 bases from V and 5 bases from J, with 17 bases between. The germline CDR1 and CDR2 sequences are GTSNPN and SVGIG (reference sequence).

The chain has TRBV15 and TRBJ2-1; 9 nucleotides align to TRBD2. Per germline, CDR1 LNHNV and CDR2 YYDKDF (reference sequence). The CDR3 extends over 14 amino acids. Germline trimming cut 5 bases from V and 9 bases from J; bases unmatched to any gene: 8. CDR3 in DNA: TGTGCCACCAGCGTGGGACTAGCTGTTGGTGAGCAGTTCTTC. It codes for CATSVGLAVGEQFF.

A word on this clone: Other DNA sequences of this sample code for an identical CDR3. The V gene is TRBV11-2, the J gene TRBJ2-5; a weak D match, TRBD1 (5 bases). The CDR3 consists of 12 residues. V lost 0 bases, J lost 7 bases, and 6 bases lay in between. CDR1 and CDR2 (germline): SGHAT, FQNNGV. In DNA form, the CDR3 reads TGTGCCAGCAGCTTAGATAGGGGGACCCAGTACTTC. Translated, it gives CASSLDRGTQYF.

The V and J genes are TRBV5-1 and TRBJ1-1; a weak D match, TRBD1 (5 bases). This CDR3 has 14 amino acids. Per the germline V gene, CDR1 is SGHRS and CDR2 is YFSETQ. V was cut by 4 bases and J by 8 bases, with 18 bases left in between. The CDR3 DNA is TGCGCCAGCAGCCCCCAGGGTAAAGGAGTCGAAGCTTTCTTT. Its translation: CASSPQGKGVEAFF.